One TCR beta chain is described in this entry. The data stem from a study of blood T cell repertoires in COVID-19. Study at large: Sample material is recorded as cDNA or gDNA derived from T cells, B-cell-depleted T cells, or PBMCs.

The authors' processing: How many nucleated cells were present was estimated from reference gene primer amplification. Measured with immunoSEQ multiplex PCR; TCRdb has only the in-frame clones, and not every one. From that table come the V and J calls and clone size; the DNA was used to work out D and trimming. The sample lists about 60,000 clones, 87% occurring once. CDR1 and CDR2 (germline): KGHSH, LQKENI. V was clipped by 4 bases and J by 3 bases, with 16 bases between them. The CDR3 is 15 residues long. The chain employs TRBV18 and TRBJ2-7; TRBD2 is a possible D gene (6 bases). The sample comprised peripheral blood. This clonotype was sampled from a human donor with acute or convalescent COVID-19. The donor label of this sample is uncertain. The CDR3: CASSRGGSSNYEQYF. The CDR3 bases are TGTGCCAGCTCACGAGGAGGGAGTTCCAACTACGAGCAGTACTTC.